This T cell receptor beta chain was sequenced in a study of cytomegalovirus exposure and HLA in healthy donors. Broader study findings: Specificity of a few CMV-associated chains for CMV antigens was verified in vitro. In a later analysis, across HLA loci, associated TCR counts were highest for DRB1, lowest for HLA-C. Later on, an analysis tied 18,000 or so TCR beta sequences to HLA alleles at 0.05 false discovery rate.

Of note for this clone: Its target is unknown.

Germline CDR1 and CDR2: MNHEY and SMNVEV (reference sequence). V dropped 2 bases and J dropped 3; count of bases not matched to a gene: 4. The length of the CDR3 is 15 residues. Primers for the PCR totalled 60 Vbeta and 13 Jbeta. Profiled with immunoSEQ multiplex PCR; TCRdb holds only in-frame clones, not every one. The sample shows approximately 64,000 clones, roughly 80% of them seen only once. The V and J genes are TRBV27 and TRBJ1-2, with 9 bases matching TRBD1. This receptor was identified in a male donor in good health and CMV-seropositive. Sequenced sample: PBMCs. The CDR3, as DNA: TGTGCCAGCAGTTTAGGGACAGGGCCGCACTATGGCTACACCTTC. Residues: CASSLGTGPHYGYTF.